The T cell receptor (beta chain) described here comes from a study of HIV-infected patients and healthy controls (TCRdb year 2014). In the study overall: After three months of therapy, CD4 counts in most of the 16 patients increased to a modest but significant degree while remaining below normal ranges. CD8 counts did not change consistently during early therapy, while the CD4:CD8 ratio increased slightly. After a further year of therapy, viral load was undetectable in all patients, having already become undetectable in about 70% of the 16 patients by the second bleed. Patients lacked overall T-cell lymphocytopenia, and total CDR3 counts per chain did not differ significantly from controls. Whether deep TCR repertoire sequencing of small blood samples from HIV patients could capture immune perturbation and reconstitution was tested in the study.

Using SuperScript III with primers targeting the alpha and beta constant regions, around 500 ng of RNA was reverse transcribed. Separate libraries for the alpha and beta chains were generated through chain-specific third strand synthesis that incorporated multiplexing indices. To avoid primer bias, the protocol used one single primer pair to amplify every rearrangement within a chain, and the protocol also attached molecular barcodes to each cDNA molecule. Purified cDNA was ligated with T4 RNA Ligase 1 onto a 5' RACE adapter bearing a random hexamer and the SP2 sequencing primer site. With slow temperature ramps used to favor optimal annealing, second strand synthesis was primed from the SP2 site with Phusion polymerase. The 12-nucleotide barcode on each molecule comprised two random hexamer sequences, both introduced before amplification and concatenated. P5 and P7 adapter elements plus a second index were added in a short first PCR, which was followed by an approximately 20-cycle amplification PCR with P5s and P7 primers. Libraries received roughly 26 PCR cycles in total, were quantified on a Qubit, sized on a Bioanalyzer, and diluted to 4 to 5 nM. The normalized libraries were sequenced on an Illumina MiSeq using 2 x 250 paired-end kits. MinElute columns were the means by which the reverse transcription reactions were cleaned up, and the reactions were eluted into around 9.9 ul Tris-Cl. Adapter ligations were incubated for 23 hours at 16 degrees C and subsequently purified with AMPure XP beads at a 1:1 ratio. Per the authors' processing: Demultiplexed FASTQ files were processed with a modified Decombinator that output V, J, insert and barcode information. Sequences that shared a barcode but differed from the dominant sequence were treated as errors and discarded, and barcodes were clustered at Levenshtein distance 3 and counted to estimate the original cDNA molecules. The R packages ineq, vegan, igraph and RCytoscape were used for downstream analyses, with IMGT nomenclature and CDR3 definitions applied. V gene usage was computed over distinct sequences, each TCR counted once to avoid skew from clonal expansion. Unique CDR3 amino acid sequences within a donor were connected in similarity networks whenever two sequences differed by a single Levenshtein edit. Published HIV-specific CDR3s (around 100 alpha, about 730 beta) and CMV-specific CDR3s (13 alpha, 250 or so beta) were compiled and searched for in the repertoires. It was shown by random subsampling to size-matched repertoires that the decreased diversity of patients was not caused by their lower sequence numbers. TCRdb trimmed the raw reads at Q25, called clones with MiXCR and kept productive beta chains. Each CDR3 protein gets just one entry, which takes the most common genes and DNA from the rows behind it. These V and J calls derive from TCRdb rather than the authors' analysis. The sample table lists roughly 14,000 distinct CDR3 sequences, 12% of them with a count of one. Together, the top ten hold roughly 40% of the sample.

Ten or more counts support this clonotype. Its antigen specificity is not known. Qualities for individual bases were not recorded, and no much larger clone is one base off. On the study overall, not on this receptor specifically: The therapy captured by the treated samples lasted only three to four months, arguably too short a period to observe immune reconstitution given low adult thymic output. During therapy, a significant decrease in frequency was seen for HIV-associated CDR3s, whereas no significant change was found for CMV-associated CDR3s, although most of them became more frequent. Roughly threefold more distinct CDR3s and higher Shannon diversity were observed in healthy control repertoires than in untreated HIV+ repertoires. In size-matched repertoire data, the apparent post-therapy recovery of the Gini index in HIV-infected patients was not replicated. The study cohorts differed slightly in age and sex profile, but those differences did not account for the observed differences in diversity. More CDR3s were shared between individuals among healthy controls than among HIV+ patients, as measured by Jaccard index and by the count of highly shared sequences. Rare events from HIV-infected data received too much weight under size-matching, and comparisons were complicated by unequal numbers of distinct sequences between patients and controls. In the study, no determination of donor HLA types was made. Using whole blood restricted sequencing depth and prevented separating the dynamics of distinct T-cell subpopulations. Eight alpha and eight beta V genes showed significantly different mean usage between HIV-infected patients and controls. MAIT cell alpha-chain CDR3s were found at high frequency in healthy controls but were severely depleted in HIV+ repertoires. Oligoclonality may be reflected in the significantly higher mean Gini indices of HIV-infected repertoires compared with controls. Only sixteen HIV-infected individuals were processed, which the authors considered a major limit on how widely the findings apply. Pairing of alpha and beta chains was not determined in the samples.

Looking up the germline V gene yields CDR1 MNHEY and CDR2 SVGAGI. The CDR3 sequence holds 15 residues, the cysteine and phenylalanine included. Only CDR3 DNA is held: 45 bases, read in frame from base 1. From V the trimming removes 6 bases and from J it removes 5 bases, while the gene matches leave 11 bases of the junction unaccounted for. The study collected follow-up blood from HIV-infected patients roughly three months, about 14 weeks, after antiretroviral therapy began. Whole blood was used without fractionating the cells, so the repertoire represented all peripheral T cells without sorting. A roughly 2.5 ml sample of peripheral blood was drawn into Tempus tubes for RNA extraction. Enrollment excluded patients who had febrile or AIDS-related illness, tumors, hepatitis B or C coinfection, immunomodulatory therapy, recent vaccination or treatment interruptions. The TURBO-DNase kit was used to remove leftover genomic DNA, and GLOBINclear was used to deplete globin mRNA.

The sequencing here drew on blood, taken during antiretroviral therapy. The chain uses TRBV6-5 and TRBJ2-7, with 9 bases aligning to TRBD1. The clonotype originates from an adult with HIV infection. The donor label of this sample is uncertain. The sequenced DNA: TGTGCCAGCAGCTCCCCGGGACAGGGCCTGCACGAGCAGTACTTC. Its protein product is CASSSPGQGLHEQYF.